This T cell receptor beta chain derives from a study of patients and donors after allogeneic stem cell transplantation. TCRdb re-analysed the RT-PCR reads in MiXCR, keeping a single row per CDR3 protein. Of about 960,000 distinct CDR3 sequences in the sample, about 20% were seen once. V was clipped by 0 bases and J by 4 bases, with 10 bases between them. The CDR3 is 15 residues long. Germline CDR1 and CDR2: SGHTA and FQGNSA. The chain joins TRBV7-2 to TRBJ1-3, with D tentatively TRBD1 (6 bases). Sequenced input: blood, either unsorted or a sorted T cell fraction (not recorded which). The clonotype originates from a human donor who was either an allogeneic HSCT recipient or a stem cell or donor lymphocyte infusion donor (not recorded which). It is not recorded whose cells these are; they may come from a transplant donor. The CDR3 is CASSLAQGMGNTIYF. The CDR3 coding sequence is TGTGCCAGCAGCTTAGCACAGGGTATGGGAAACACCATATATTTT.